A selection of T cell receptor beta chains follows, all from one sample in a study of shared clonotypes between healthy human individuals. Repertoires were generated with immunoSEQ multiplex PCR, while TCRdb's copy carries only in-frame clones and drops some. The sample includes about 2.3 million clones, 92% seen only once; the top ten take around 0.4%. The sequenced sample consisted of naive CD4+ T cells from PBMCs. The receptor set was obtained from a man aged 18 to 30 in good health. Some clones in this sample may be carry-over from other donors' samples. Both conserved end residues are part of each CDR3. D genes are given only for firm matches. Some rows mark clone size as missing; the rest say once, few, many or name a class of expanded clone.

v_call: TRBV9
clone_size: NA
j_call: TRBJ2-1
d_call: TRBD2
cdr3_nt: TGTGCCAGCAGCGCTAGCGGGAGCTCCTACAATGAGCAGTTCTTC
cdr3_aa: CASSASGSSYNEQFF

v_call: TRBV5-1
clone_size: NA
j_call: TRBJ1-1
d_call: NA
cdr3_nt: TGCGCCAGCAGCTTGGAGGCGGGAGCAGCGACTGAAGCTTTCTTT
cdr3_aa: CASSLEAGAATEAFF

v_call: TRBV28
clone_size: NA
j_call: TRBJ2-7
d_call: TRBD1
cdr3_nt: TGTGCCAGCAGCCCCGGGGACAGGGACTACGAGCAGTACTTC
cdr3_aa: CASSPGDRDYEQYF

v_call: TRBV2
clone_size: NA
j_call: TRBJ2-3
d_call: NA
cdr3_nt: TGTGCCAGCAGTGTTGGCCAGAGCCCTAGCACAGATACGCAGTATTTT
cdr3_aa: CASSVGQSPSTDTQYF

v_call: TRBV4-1
clone_size: once
j_call: TRBJ2-4
d_call: NA
cdr3_nt: TGCGCCAGCAGCCCTGAAGACGGGAACGCCAAAAACATTCAGTACTTC
cdr3_aa: CASSPEDGNAKNIQYF

v_call: TRBV29-1
clone_size: few
j_call: TRBJ1-1
d_call: TRBD1
cdr3_nt: TGCAGCGCCGGGGGACAGGAGGGGACTGAAGCTTTCTTT
cdr3_aa: CSAGGQEGTEAFF

v_call: TRBV27
clone_size: once
j_call: TRBJ2-2
d_call: TRBD1
cdr3_nt: TGTGCCAGCACCTCTCAGGGGGCCGCCGGGGAGCTGTTTTTT
cdr3_aa: CASTSQGAAGELFF

v_call: TRBV4-3
clone_size: NA
j_call: TRBJ2-5
d_call: NA
cdr3_nt: TGCGCCAGCAGCCAGGGCGGGATAGAGACCCAGTACTTC
cdr3_aa: CASSQGGIETQYF

v_call: TRBV6-4
clone_size: NA
j_call: TRBJ2-1
d_call: TRBD2
cdr3_nt: TGTGCCCCCAGGACTAGGTACACTGAGCAGTTCTTC
cdr3_aa: CAPRTRYTEQFF

v_call: TRBV7-2
clone_size: NA
j_call: TRBJ2-3
d_call: NA
cdr3_nt: TGTGCCAGCAGCTTAGGGACCCTGGCAGATACGCAGTATTTT
cdr3_aa: CASSLGTLADTQYF

v_call: TRBV19
clone_size: NA
j_call: TRBJ1-3
d_call: NA
cdr3_nt: TGTGCCACCACCGACTCCCGCTCTGGAAACACCATATATTTT
cdr3_aa: CATTDSRSGNTIYF

v_call: TRBV5-1
clone_size: NA
j_call: TRBJ2-7
d_call: NA
cdr3_nt: TGCGCCAGCAGCCCTAATTTCGGCCCCTACGAGCAGTACTTC
cdr3_aa: CASSPNFGPYEQYF

v_call: TRBV27
clone_size: NA
j_call: TRBJ2-7
d_call: TRBD1
cdr3_nt: TGTGCCAGCAGTTTATCGATTCGGCGACAGGGGACCTACGAGCAGTACTTC
cdr3_aa: CASSLSIRRQGTYEQYF

v_call: TRBV14
clone_size: NA
j_call: TRBJ2-3
d_call: NA
cdr3_nt: TGTGCCAGCAGCCAAGGTCGGGCGGATACGCAGTATTTT
cdr3_aa: CASSQGRADTQYF

v_call: TRBV7-2
clone_size: once
j_call: TRBJ2-1
d_call: NA
cdr3_nt: TGTGCCAGCAGCTTACTGTCAGCGGTCAACGAGCAGTTCTTC
cdr3_aa: CASSLLSAVNEQFF

v_call: TRBV11-2
clone_size: NA
j_call: TRBJ2-7
d_call: NA
cdr3_nt: TGTGCCAGCAGCTTCATACCGGACGGATACTACGAGCAGTACTTC
cdr3_aa: CASSFIPDGYYEQYF

v_call: TRBV7-2
clone_size: NA
j_call: TRBJ1-1
d_call: NA
cdr3_nt: TGTGCCAGCAGCACACAAACATACGGTACTGAAGCTTTCTTT
cdr3_aa: CASSTQTYGTEAFF

v_call: TRBV18
clone_size: NA
j_call: TRBJ2-6
d_call: TRBD1
cdr3_nt: TGTGCCAGCTCGCAAACAGGGGTAGGGGCCAACGTCCTGACTTTC
cdr3_aa: CASSQTGVGANVLTF

v_call: TRBV27
clone_size: NA
j_call: TRBJ2-3
d_call: NA
cdr3_nt: TGTGCCAGCAGTTTAGCGATCAGCACAGATACGCAGTATTTT
cdr3_aa: CASSLAISTDTQYF

v_call: TRBV28
clone_size: NA
j_call: TRBJ2-7
d_call: TRBD1
cdr3_nt: TGTGCCAGCAGTTTAATGGTTGGACAGGGCACCGAGCAGTACTTC
cdr3_aa: CASSLMVGQGTEQYF

v_call: TRBV7-2
clone_size: NA
j_call: TRBJ1-1
d_call: NA
cdr3_nt: TGTGCCAGCAGGGGATCGTACAGGGACACTGAAGCTTTCTTT
cdr3_aa: CASRGSYRDTEAFF

v_call: TRBV2
clone_size: once
j_call: TRBJ2-1
d_call: TRBD1
cdr3_nt: TGTGCCAGCAGGTATCTGCCAGGGGGCGATGTGAATGAGCAGTTCTTC
cdr3_aa: CASRYLPGGDVNEQFF

v_call: TRBV5-6
clone_size: NA
j_call: TRBJ1-2
d_call: NA
cdr3_nt: TGTGCCAGCAGCTTAGGTCAGGGTATGAATGGCTACACCTTC
cdr3_aa: CASSLGQGMNGYTF

v_call: TRBV28
clone_size: NA
j_call: TRBJ1-2
d_call: TRBD1
cdr3_nt: TGTGCCAGCAGTTCCTGGACAGGGGGCTTCTATGGCTACACCTTC
cdr3_aa: CASSSWTGGFYGYTF

v_call: TRBV9
clone_size: NA
j_call: TRBJ1-2
d_call: NA
cdr3_nt: TGTGCCAGCAGCGGATTGTTGGGGTACTATGGCTACACCTTC
cdr3_aa: CASSGLLGYYGYTF

v_call: TRBV18
clone_size: NA
j_call: TRBJ1-4
d_call: NA
cdr3_nt: TGTGCCAGCTCACCAGGCGGGGGGTATGAAAAACTGTTTTTT
cdr3_aa: CASSPGGGYEKLFF

v_call: TRBV11-1
clone_size: NA
j_call: TRBJ2-7
d_call: NA
cdr3_nt: TGTGCCAGCAGCTTTAGCGGAGTCAAGTACGAGCAGTACTTC
cdr3_aa: CASSFSGVKYEQYF

v_call: TRBV29-1
clone_size: NA
j_call: TRBJ2-1
d_call: NA
cdr3_nt: TGCAGCGTTGCCAGATCCCTCTTTTCCTACAATGAGCAGTTCTTC
cdr3_aa: CSVARSLFSYNEQFF

v_call: TRBV5-4
clone_size: NA
j_call: TRBJ2-1
d_call: NA
cdr3_nt: TGTGCCAGCAGCTTGGAGCCAGCGGAGGCCAATGAGCAGTTCTTC
cdr3_aa: CASSLEPAEANEQFF

v_call: TRBV4-1
clone_size: NA
j_call: TRBJ2-1
d_call: TRBD2
cdr3_nt: TGCGCCAGCAGCCAGCCAAGGTCGGGACTAATTTATGAGCAGTTCTTC
cdr3_aa: CASSQPRSGLIYEQFF

v_call: TRBV18
clone_size: NA
j_call: TRBJ2-2
d_call: NA
cdr3_nt: TGTGCCAGCTCACCGCAAAGGCAGGGTGACACCGGGGAGCTGTTTTTT
cdr3_aa: CASSPQRQGDTGELFF

v_call: TRBV2
clone_size: NA
j_call: TRBJ2-5
d_call: NA
cdr3_nt: TGTGCCAGCAGTGAAGCGCTAGCTATGGAGACCCAGTACTTC
cdr3_aa: CASSEALAMETQYF

v_call: TRBV6-5
clone_size: NA
j_call: TRBJ2-2
d_call: TRBD2
cdr3_nt: TGTGCCAGCAGTTACTCCGGGACTAGTACCGGGGAGCTGTTTTTT
cdr3_aa: CASSYSGTSTGELFF

v_call: TRBV27
clone_size: NA
j_call: TRBJ2-7
d_call: NA
cdr3_nt: TGTGCCAGCAGTTTCTTAAGGGGGAGCTACGAGCAGTACTTC
cdr3_aa: CASSFLRGSYEQYF

v_call: TRBV6-5
clone_size: NA
j_call: TRBJ1-1
d_call: NA
cdr3_nt: TGTGCCAGCAGTTACGGGGTGGGAGTCACTGAAGCTTTCTTT
cdr3_aa: CASSYGVGVTEAFF

v_call: TRBV7-2
clone_size: NA
j_call: TRBJ1-2
d_call: NA
cdr3_nt: TGTGCCAGCAGCTTAGTTAACGACGGCCGGGGCTACACCTTC
cdr3_aa: CASSLVNDGRGYTF

v_call: TRBV5-1
clone_size: NA
j_call: TRBJ2-1
d_call: NA
cdr3_nt: TGCGCCAGTTCCACCTCCAGAAACCTAGGCGCACAAACTGAGCAGTTCTTC
cdr3_aa: CASSTSRNLGAQTEQFF

v_call: TRBV14
clone_size: NA
j_call: TRBJ2-1
d_call: NA
cdr3_nt: TGTGCCAGCAGCCTACCAGGGGTACGGCAGTTCTTC
cdr3_aa: CASSLPGVRQFF

v_call: TRBV14
clone_size: NA
j_call: TRBJ1-1
d_call: NA
cdr3_nt: TGTGCCAGCAGAGCGAGGGGAAACTTGAACACTGAAGCTTTCTTT
cdr3_aa: CASRARGNLNTEAFF

v_call: TRBV6-1
clone_size: NA
j_call: TRBJ2-1
d_call: TRBD2
cdr3_nt: TGTGCCAGCAGTGAAACTCGCGGGAGCTCCTACAATGAGCAGTTCTTC
cdr3_aa: CASSETRGSSYNEQFF

v_call: TRBV20-1
clone_size: NA
j_call: TRBJ2-7
d_call: TRBD2
cdr3_nt: TGCAGTAGCGGGAGGTCCGACGAGCAGTACTTC
cdr3_aa: CSSGRSDEQYF

v_call: TRBV6-1
clone_size: NA
j_call: TRBJ2-1
d_call: TRBD2
cdr3_nt: TGTGCCAGCAGTGAACCGGGGACTAGGCGGGAGCAGTTCTTC
cdr3_aa: CASSEPGTRREQFF

v_call: TRBV7-2
clone_size: many
j_call: TRBJ2-2
d_call: TRBD1
cdr3_nt: TGTGCCAGCAGTTTTACGCCGGACAGGTCGAACACCGGGGAGCTGTTTTTT
cdr3_aa: CASSFTPDRSNTGELFF

v_call: TRBV6-5
clone_size: NA
j_call: TRBJ2-1
d_call: NA
cdr3_nt: TGTGCCAGCAGCTCTAGACAGAACTCCTACAATGAGCAGTTCTTC
cdr3_aa: CASSSRQNSYNEQFF

v_call: TRBV28
clone_size: NA
j_call: TRBJ2-1
d_call: TRBD2
cdr3_nt: TGTGCCAGCAGTACCCGCGGCACTCCTGCTAAGCGGGGTGCCTACAATGAGCAGTTCTTC
cdr3_aa: CASSTRGTPAKRGAYNEQFF

v_call: TRBV5-1
clone_size: NA
j_call: TRBJ2-2
d_call: NA
cdr3_nt: TGCGCCAGCAGCACAGGGTCGAACACCGGGGAGCTGTTTTTT
cdr3_aa: CASSTGSNTGELFF

v_call: TRBV7-3
clone_size: NA
j_call: TRBJ1-1
d_call: NA
cdr3_nt: TGTGCCAGCAGCTTGACAAATAATCGAGGCACTGAAGCTTTCTTT
cdr3_aa: CASSLTNNRGTEAFF

v_call: TRBV9
clone_size: NA
j_call: TRBJ1-3
d_call: NA
cdr3_nt: TGTGCCAGCAGCGTAGCCCCCCTGGACAGTGCGGGAAACACCATATATTTT
cdr3_aa: CASSVAPLDSAGNTIYF

v_call: TRBV11-1
clone_size: NA
j_call: TRBJ2-5
d_call: NA
cdr3_nt: TGTGCCAGCAGCTCCCGGGGGGAGACCCAGTACTTC
cdr3_aa: CASSSRGETQYF

v_call: TRBV28
clone_size: NA
j_call: TRBJ2-7
d_call: NA
cdr3_nt: TGTGCCAGCAGTTTACGGATTAGGGAGCAGTACTTC
cdr3_aa: CASSLRIREQYF

v_call: TRBV5-4
clone_size: NA
j_call: TRBJ2-3
d_call: TRBD2
cdr3_nt: TGTGCCAGCAGCCCCGGTGGGGGGAGGGGCACAGATACGCAGTATTTT
cdr3_aa: CASSPGGGRGTDTQYF

v_call: TRBV11-1
clone_size: NA
j_call: TRBJ2-1
d_call: NA
cdr3_nt: TGTGCCAGCAGCTTAAGGGACGGGCACAATGAGCAGTTCTTC
cdr3_aa: CASSLRDGHNEQFF

v_call: TRBV5-1
clone_size: few
j_call: TRBJ1-1
d_call: NA
cdr3_nt: TGCGCCAGCAGCGTGGACACCTCGAACACTGAAGCTTTCTTT
cdr3_aa: CASSVDTSNTEAFF